The TCR beta chain under discussion was sequenced for a study of blood T cell repertoires in COVID-19. The length of the CDR3 is 13 residues. Trimming removed 6 bases at V and 1 base at J, with 9 bases between. Looked up from germline, CDR1 is SEHNR and CDR2 is FQNEAQ (reference sequence). Assay used: immunoSEQ multiplex PCR; TCRdb lists only in-frame clones, some missing. This sample has over 250,000 clones, with over 80% found just once. This TCR came from a woman in her thirties or forties who had recovered from COVID-19. Sequencing was done on a sample of peripheral blood. J is TRBJ1-1 and V is TRBV7-9; D perhaps matches TRBD1 (6 bases). CDR3 protein: CASRETGNTEAFF. In DNA form, the CDR3 reads TGTGCCAGCAGGGAGACAGGGAACACTGAAGCTTTCTTT.